Listed below are T cell receptor beta chains from one sample, sequenced in a study of T cell responses to AZD1222 COVID-19 vaccine. The protocol was immunoSEQ multiplex PCR, while the TCRdb copy is restricted to in-frame clones and leaves out a portion. Of under 150,000 clones in the sample, around 85% were seen once. This specimen was peripheral blood, taken 28 days after the second dose of the MenACWY control vaccine. These receptors all stem from an adult who received the MenACWY meningococcal vaccine as a control. Each CDR3 is given with its conserved first and last residue. Fields, in order: V gene, clone size, J gene, D gene, CDR3 DNA, CDR3 protein. The D gene is left open where the match is weak. Clone size, where shown, is once, few, many, or a class for clones that have expanded.

V gene: TRBV6-5; clone size: -; J gene: TRBJ1-2; D gene: TRBD1; CDR3 DNA: TGTGCCAGCAGGCCGGGACAGGGATCCCTTGGCTACACCTTC; CDR3 protein: CASRPGQGSLGYTF
V gene: TRBV5-5; clone size: -; J gene: TRBJ1-6; D gene: -; CDR3 DNA: TGTGCCAGCAGCAGCGGAGGGGGGCAGGTTTCACCCCTCCACTTT; CDR3 protein: CASSSGGGQVSPLHF
V gene: TRBV28; clone size: -; J gene: TRBJ2-2; D gene: -; CDR3 DNA: TGTGCCAGCAACTTAAGAAGGTCAGGGAACACCGGGGAGCTGTTTTTT; CDR3 protein: CASNLRRSGNTGELFF
V gene: TRBV9; clone size: -; J gene: TRBJ2-1; D gene: -; CDR3 DNA: TGTGCCAGCAGCGTAGAACAGGACTCCTACAATGAGCAGTTCTTC; CDR3 protein: CASSVEQDSYNEQFF
V gene: TRBV6-6; clone size: -; J gene: TRBJ2-5; D gene: TRBD2; CDR3 DNA: TGTGCCACCATTCCACTAGCGGGAGTCACTGAGACCCAGTACTTC; CDR3 protein: CATIPLAGVTETQYF
V gene: TRBV28; clone size: -; J gene: TRBJ1-4; D gene: -; CDR3 DNA: TGTGCCAGTCAAACCCCGAGGGCCGGTGAAAAACTGTTTTTT; CDR3 protein: CASQTPRAGEKLFF
V gene: TRBV19; clone size: -; J gene: TRBJ2-3; D gene: -; CDR3 DNA: TGTGCCAGTAGTATCGAGGGAGATACGCAGTATTTT; CDR3 protein: CASSIEGDTQYF
V gene: TRBV5-1; clone size: -; J gene: TRBJ2-2; D gene: -; CDR3 DNA: TGCGCCAGCAGCTTTCACAGGGTTCAGGCCGGGGAGCTGTTTTTT; CDR3 protein: CASSFHRVQAGELFF
V gene: TRBV6-5; clone size: once; J gene: TRBJ1-3; D gene: -; CDR3 DNA: TGTGCCATCAGCAGAGACAGGAGCTCTGGAAACACCATATATTTT; CDR3 protein: CAISRDRSSGNTIYF
V gene: TRBV27; clone size: -; J gene: TRBJ2-5; D gene: -; CDR3 DNA: TGTGCCAGCAGTCGACCAGGAGAGACCCAGTACTTC; CDR3 protein: CASSRPGETQYF
V gene: TRBV19; clone size: -; J gene: TRBJ2-7; D gene: TRBD1; CDR3 DNA: TGTGCCAGTGCTCTGGACAGGGGTTACGAGCAGTACTTC; CDR3 protein: CASALDRGYEQYF
V gene: TRBV5-4; clone size: -; J gene: TRBJ2-5; D gene: TRBD2; CDR3 DNA: TGTGCCAGCGGAGGCGGGGGGGACCAAGAGACCCAGTACTTC; CDR3 protein: CASGGGGDQETQYF
V gene: TRBV3-1/TRBV3-2; clone size: -; J gene: TRBJ2-4; D gene: -; CDR3 DNA: TGTGCCAGCAGCCAAGGCAGGACTGCCGATCTAGCCAAAAACATTCAGTACTTC; CDR3 protein: CASSQGRTADLAKNIQYF
V gene: TRBV20-1; clone size: -; J gene: TRBJ1-6; D gene: -; CDR3 DNA: TGCAGTGCTAGAGGGACAAATAAGGACCACTTT; CDR3 protein: CSARGTNKDHF
V gene: TRBV5-8; clone size: -; J gene: TRBJ2-5; D gene: -; CDR3 DNA: TGTGCCAGCAGCCCGGAGCAGTCCAAAGAGACCCAGTACTTC; CDR3 protein: CASSPEQSKETQYF
V gene: TRBV7-9; clone size: few; J gene: TRBJ2-1; D gene: -; CDR3 DNA: TGTGCCAGCAGCTTCGGTGGGGTCAATGAGCAGTTCTTC; CDR3 protein: CASSFGGVNEQFF
V gene: TRBV19; clone size: once; J gene: TRBJ1-3; D gene: -; CDR3 DNA: TGTGCGACCAATCGGGGGAGCTCTGGAAACACCATATATTTT; CDR3 protein: CATNRGSSGNTIYF
V gene: TRBV5-1; clone size: -; J gene: TRBJ2-2; D gene: TRBD1; CDR3 DNA: TGCGCCAGCAACCCTCGACGGGACAGTAACACCGGGGAGCTGTTTTTT; CDR3 protein: CASNPRRDSNTGELFF
V gene: TRBV10-3; clone size: -; J gene: TRBJ2-2; D gene: TRBD1; CDR3 DNA: TGTGCCATCAGTGGTGTTGCCACCGGGACAGGGGTTACCGGGGAGCTGTTTTTT; CDR3 protein: CAISGVATGTGVTGELFF
V gene: TRBV5-6; clone size: -; J gene: TRBJ2-7; D gene: -; CDR3 DNA: TGTGCCAGCAGGCCTGGACGGGCCTCCTACGAGCAGTACTTC; CDR3 protein: CASRPGRASYEQYF
V gene: TRBV19; clone size: -; J gene: TRBJ1-1; D gene: -; CDR3 DNA: TGTGCCAGTAGTATAACAGGGACGAACACTGAAGCTTTCTTT; CDR3 protein: CASSITGTNTEAFF
V gene: TRBV28; clone size: -; J gene: TRBJ2-1; D gene: TRBD2; CDR3 DNA: TGTGCCAGCAGCGTAGCGGGGGGGACCTACAATGAGCAGTTCTTC; CDR3 protein: CASSVAGGTYNEQFF
V gene: TRBV18; clone size: -; J gene: TRBJ2-3; D gene: TRBD2; CDR3 DNA: TGTGCCAGCTCACCATTTGGGGGGGGCACAGATACGCAGTATTTT; CDR3 protein: CASSPFGGGTDTQYF
V gene: TRBV19; clone size: -; J gene: TRBJ1-6; D gene: -; CDR3 DNA: TGTGCCTCCAGTATACAGGCAGAATCACCCCTCCACTTT; CDR3 protein: CASSIQAESPLHF
V gene: TRBV27; clone size: -; J gene: TRBJ2-3; D gene: -; CDR3 DNA: TGTGCCAGCAGTGGGGGACGTACGTACACAGATACGCAGTATTTT; CDR3 protein: CASSGGRTYTDTQYF
V gene: TRBV28; clone size: -; J gene: TRBJ1-2; D gene: -; CDR3 DNA: TGTGCCAGCTCCGGGGGCGGGCCCCTCTATGGCTACACCTTC; CDR3 protein: CASSGGGPLYGYTF
V gene: TRBV18; clone size: -; J gene: TRBJ2-3; D gene: TRBD2; CDR3 DNA: TGTGCCAGCTCATTTTTGGTAGCGGGGGTGAATACGCAGTATTTT; CDR3 protein: CASSFLVAGVNTQYF
V gene: TRBV5-4; clone size: -; J gene: TRBJ1-5; D gene: -; CDR3 DNA: TGTGCCAGCAGCCAGGGTAGTGGGGATCAGCCCCAGCATTTT; CDR3 protein: CASSQGSGDQPQHF
V gene: TRBV15; clone size: -; J gene: TRBJ2-2; D gene: TRBD1; CDR3 DNA: TGTGCCACCAGCAGGGGACAGGGGGCTCACGGGGAGCTGTTTTTT; CDR3 protein: CATSRGQGAHGELFF
V gene: TRBV7-3; clone size: -; J gene: TRBJ2-4; D gene: -; CDR3 DNA: TGTGCCAGCAGCGGGGGGCGGCAGGCACTCCGTCAACTAGCCAAAAACATTCAGTACTTC; CDR3 protein: CASSGGRQALRQLAKNIQYF
V gene: TRBV5-1; clone size: -; J gene: TRBJ2-3; D gene: -; CDR3 DNA: TGCGCCAGCAGCGGAACAGGTGGAGATACGCAGTATTTT; CDR3 protein: CASSGTGGDTQYF